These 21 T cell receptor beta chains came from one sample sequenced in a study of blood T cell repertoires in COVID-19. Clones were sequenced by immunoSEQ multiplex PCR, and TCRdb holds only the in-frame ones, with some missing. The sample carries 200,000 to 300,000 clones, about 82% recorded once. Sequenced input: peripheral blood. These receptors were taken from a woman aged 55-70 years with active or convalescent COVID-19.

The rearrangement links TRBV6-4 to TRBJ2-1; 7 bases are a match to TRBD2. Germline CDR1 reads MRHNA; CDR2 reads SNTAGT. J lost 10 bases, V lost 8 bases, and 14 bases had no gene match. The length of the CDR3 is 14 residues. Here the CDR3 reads CASVPREAGHEQFF. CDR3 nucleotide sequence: TGTGCCAGCGTCCCAAGGGAAGCGGGGCACGAGCAGTTCTTC.

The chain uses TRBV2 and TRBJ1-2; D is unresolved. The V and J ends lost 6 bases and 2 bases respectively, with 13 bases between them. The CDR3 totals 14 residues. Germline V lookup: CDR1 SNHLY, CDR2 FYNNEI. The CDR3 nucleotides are TGTGCCAGCAGCCCAGGTCGGCTGAACTATGGCTACACCTTC. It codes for CASSPGRLNYGYTF. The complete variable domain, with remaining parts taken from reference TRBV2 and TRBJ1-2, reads EPEVTQTPSHQVTQMGQEVILRCVPISNHLYFYWYRQILGQKVEFLVSFYNNEISEKSEIFDDQFSVERPDGSNFTLKIRSTKLEDSAMYFCASSPGRLNYGYTFGSGTRLTVV.

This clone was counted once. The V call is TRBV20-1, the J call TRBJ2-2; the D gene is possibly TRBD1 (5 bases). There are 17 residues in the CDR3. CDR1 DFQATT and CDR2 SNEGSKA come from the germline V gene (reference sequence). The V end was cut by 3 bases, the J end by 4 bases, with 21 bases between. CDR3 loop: CSASPRPPGMSTGELFF. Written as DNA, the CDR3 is TGCAGTGCTAGTCCCAGGCCCCCAGGGATGAGCACCGGGGAGCTGTTTTTT.

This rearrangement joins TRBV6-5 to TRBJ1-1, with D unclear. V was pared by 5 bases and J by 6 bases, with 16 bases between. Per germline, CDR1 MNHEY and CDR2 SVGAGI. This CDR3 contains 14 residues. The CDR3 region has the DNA TGTGCCAGCAGTCCGCTCCAAGTTGGCCCTGAAGCTTTCTTT. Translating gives CASSPLQVGPEAFF.

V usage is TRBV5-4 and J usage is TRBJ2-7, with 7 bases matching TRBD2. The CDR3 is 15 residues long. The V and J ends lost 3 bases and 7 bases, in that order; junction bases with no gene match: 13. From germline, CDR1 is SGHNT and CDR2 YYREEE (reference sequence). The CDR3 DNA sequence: TGTGCCAGCAGCTGGGGGAGCGGGGTTTCGCGGGAGCAGTACTTC. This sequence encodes CASSWGSGVSREQYF.

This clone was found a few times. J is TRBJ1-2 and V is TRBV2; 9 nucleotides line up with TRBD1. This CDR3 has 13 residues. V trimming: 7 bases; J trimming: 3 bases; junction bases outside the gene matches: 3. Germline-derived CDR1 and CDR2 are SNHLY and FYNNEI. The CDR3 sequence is CASTRDRDYGYTF. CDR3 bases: TGTGCCAGCACCCGGGACAGGGACTATGGCTACACCTTC.

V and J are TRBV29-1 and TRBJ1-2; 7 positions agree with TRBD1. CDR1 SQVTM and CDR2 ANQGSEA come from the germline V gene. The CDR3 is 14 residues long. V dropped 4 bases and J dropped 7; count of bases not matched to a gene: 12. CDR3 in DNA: TGCAGCGTTGGAGGGGTAGGGGGCGCGGGTGGCTACACCTTC. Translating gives CSVGGVGGAGGYTF. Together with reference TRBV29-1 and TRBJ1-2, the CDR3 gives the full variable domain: SAVISQKPSRDICQRGTSLTIQCQVDSQVTMMFWYRQQPGQSLTLIATANQGSEATYESGFVIDKFPISRPNLTFSTLTVSNMSPEDSSIYLCSVGGVGGAGGYTFGSGTRLTVV.

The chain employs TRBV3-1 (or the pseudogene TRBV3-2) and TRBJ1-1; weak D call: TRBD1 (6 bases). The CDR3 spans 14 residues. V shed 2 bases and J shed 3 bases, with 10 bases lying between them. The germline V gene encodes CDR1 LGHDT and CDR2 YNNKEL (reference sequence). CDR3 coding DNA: TGTGCCAGCAGCCAAAGGTCAGGGGACACTGAAGCTTTCTTT. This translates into CASSQRSGDTEAFF.

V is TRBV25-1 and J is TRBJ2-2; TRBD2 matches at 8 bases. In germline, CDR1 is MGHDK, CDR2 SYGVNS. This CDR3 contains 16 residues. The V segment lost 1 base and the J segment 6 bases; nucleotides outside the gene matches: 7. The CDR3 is CASSELTSGSSGELFF. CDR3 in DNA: TGTGCCAGCAGTGAATTAACCAGCGGGAGCTCCGGGGAGCTGTTTTTT.

This CDR3 is CASSEARNPWYEQYF. The DNA of the CDR3 is TGTGCCAGCAGTGAAGCGAGGAACCCCTGGTACGAGCAGTACTTC. The genes are TRBV2 and TRBJ2-7; D gene ambiguous. The germline gives CDR1 SNHLY, CDR2 FYNNEI. The CDR3 sequence is 15 residues long. Trimming stripped 0 bases from V and 4 bases from J, with 13 bases between.

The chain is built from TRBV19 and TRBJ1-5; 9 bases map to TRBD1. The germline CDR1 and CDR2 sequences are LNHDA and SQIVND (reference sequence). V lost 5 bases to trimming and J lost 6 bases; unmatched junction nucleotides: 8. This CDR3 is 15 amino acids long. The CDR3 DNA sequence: TGTGCCAGTAGTTCCACGGGACAGGGCGGTCAGCCCCAGCATTTT. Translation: CASSSTGQGGQPQHF.

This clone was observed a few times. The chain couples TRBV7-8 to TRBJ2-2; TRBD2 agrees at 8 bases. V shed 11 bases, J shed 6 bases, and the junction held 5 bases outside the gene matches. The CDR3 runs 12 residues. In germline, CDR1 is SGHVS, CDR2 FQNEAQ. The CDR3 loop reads CALREGPGELFF. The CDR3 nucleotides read TGTGCCCTCCGGGAGGGACCCGGGGAGCTGTTTTTT.

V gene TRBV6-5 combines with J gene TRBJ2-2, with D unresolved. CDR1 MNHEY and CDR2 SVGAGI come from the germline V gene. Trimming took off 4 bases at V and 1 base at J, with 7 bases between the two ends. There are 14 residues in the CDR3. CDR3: CASSSSENTGELFF. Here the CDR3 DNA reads TGTGCCAGCAGTTCAAGCGAGAACACCGGGGAGCTGTTTTTT.

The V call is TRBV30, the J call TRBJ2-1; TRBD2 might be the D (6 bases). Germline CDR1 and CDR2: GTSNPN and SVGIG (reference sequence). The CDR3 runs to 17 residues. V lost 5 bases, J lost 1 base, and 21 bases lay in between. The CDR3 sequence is CAWLHGGPGVSYNEQFF. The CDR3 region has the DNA TGTGCCTGGTTGCACGGAGGGCCGGGAGTATCCTACAATGAGCAGTTCTTC.

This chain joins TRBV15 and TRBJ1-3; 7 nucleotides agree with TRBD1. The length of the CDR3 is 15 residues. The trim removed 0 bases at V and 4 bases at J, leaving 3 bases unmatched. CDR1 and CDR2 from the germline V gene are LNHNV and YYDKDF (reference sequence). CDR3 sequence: CATSRDRGQGNTIYF. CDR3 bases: TGTGCCACCAGCAGAGATAGGGGACAGGGAAACACCATATATTTT.

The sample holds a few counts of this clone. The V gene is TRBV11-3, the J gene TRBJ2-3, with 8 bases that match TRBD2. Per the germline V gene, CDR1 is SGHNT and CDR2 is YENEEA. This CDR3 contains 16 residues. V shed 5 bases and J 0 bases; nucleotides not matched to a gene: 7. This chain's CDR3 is CASSPISSGSTDTQYF. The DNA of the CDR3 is TGTGCCAGCAGCCCAATTTCTAGCGGGAGCACAGATACGCAGTATTTT. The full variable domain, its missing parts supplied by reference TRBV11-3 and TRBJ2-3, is EAGVVQSPRYKIIEKKQPVAFWCNPISGHNTLYWYLQNLGQGPELLIRYENEEAVDDSQLPKDRFSAERLKGVDSTLKIQPAELGDSAVYLCASSPISSGSTDTQYFGPGTRLTVL.

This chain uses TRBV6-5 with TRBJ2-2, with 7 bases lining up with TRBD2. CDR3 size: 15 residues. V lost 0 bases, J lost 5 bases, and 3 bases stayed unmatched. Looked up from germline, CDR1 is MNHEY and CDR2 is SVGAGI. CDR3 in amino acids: CASSYSLAETGELFF. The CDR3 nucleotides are TGTGCCAGCAGTTACTCGCTAGCGGAAACCGGGGAGCTGTTTTTT.

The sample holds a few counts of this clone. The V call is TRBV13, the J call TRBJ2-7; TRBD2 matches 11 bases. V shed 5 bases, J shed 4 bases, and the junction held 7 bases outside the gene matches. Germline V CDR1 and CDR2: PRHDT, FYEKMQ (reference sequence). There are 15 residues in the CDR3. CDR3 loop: CASSLRLAGLYEQYF. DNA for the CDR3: TGTGCCAGCAGCCTAAGACTAGCGGGACTTTACGAGCAGTACTTC.

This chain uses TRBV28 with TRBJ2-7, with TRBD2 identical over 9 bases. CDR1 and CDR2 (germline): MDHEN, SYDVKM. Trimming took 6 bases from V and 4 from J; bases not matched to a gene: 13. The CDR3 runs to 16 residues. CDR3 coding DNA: TGTGCCAGCAGAGGAGTCTCGGGGGCGGGGGGGTACGAGCAGTACGTC. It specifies CASRGVSGAGGYEQYV.

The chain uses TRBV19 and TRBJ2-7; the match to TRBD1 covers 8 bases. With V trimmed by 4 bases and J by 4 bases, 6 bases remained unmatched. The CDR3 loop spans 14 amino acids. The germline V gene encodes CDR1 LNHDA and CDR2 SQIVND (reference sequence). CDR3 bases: TGTGCCAGTAGTACCGACAGGGGCCCATACGAGCAGTACTTC. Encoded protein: CASSTDRGPYEQYF.

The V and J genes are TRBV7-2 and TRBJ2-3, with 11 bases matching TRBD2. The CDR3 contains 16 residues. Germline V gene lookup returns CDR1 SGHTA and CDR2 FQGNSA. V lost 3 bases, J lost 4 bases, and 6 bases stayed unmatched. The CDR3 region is CASSFALAGGSDTQYF. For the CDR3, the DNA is TGTGCCAGCAGCTTCGCGTTAGCGGGAGGGTCAGATACGCAGTATTTT.